The TCR beta chain described here comes from a study of Ad26.COV2.S vaccination and SARS-CoV-2 variants. Overall study context: The donor belonged to the COV1001 Ad26.COV2.S trial arm. Study observations and caveats: Measurements of TCR breadth and depth may have given underestimates of the total T cell responses. Researchers reported similar non-spike TCR breadth in vaccine and placebo recipients.

Details on this clone: The antigen is not known.

Assay used: immunoSEQ multiplex PCR; TCRdb lists only in-frame clones, some missing. The sample has roughly 410,000 clones, roughly four fifths seen once. The CDR3 extends over 14 amino acids. Looked up from germline, CDR1 is SGHRS and CDR2 is YFSETQ. V shed 4 bases and J 1 base; nucleotides not matched to a gene: 3. Sample treatment: over 15 received Ad26.COV2.S at low or high dose, single or two shots; roughly five received placebo; per-sample allocation not given. Collection of samples fell on day 63 after the first vaccine or placebo injection. The chain couples TRBV5-1 to TRBJ2-3; TRBD1 matches 7 bases. The TCR originated in a person between 18 and 59 years old who received the Ad26.COV2.S COVID-19 vaccine or a placebo. The source material was peripheral blood, sampled in a trial of Ad26.COV2.S vaccine versus placebo. This CDR3 is CASSRGQGTDTQYF. The CDR3 coding sequence is TGCGCCAGCAGCAGAGGACAGGGCACAGATACGCAGTATTTT.